The rows below give T cell receptor beta chains drawn from one sample of a study of blood T cell repertoires in COVID-19. Clones were sequenced by immunoSEQ multiplex PCR, and TCRdb holds only the in-frame ones, with some missing. The data contain over 110,000 clones, 84% of them singletons. The material sequenced was PBMCs or T cells enriched from blood (not recorded which). These receptors were taken from a man in his fifties in a cohort exposed to, infected with or recovered from COVID-19 (not recorded which). CDR3s include the opening cysteine and the closing phenylalanine or tryptophan. The D gene is left open where the match is weak. Only some rows state a clone size, as once, few, many or a class for expanded clones.

V gene: TRBV5-1; clone size: -; J gene: TRBJ1-4; D gene: TRBD1; CDR3 protein: CASSLGGVGDRRKVGSEKLFF; CDR3 DNA: TGCGCCAGCAGCTTGGGAGGTGTTGGGGACAGGCGGAAGGTTGGGAGTGAAAAACTGTTTTTT
V gene: TRBV5-4; clone size: -; J gene: TRBJ2-2; D gene: -; CDR3 protein: CASSLGLGAGTGELFF; CDR3 DNA: TGTGCCAGCAGCTTGGGGTTGGGGGCCGGCACCGGGGAGCTGTTTTTT
V gene: TRBV6-5; clone size: -; J gene: TRBJ1-1; D gene: TRBD1; CDR3 protein: CASRRDRGGMVAFF; CDR3 DNA: TGTGCCAGCAGGAGGGACAGGGGGGGTATGGTAGCTTTCTTT
V gene: TRBV3-1/TRBV3-2; clone size: -; J gene: TRBJ2-1; D gene: TRBD2; CDR3 protein: CASSPLTSGGYNEQFF; CDR3 DNA: TGTGCCAGCAGCCCCCTGACTAGCGGGGGGTACAATGAGCAGTTCTTC
V gene: TRBV27; clone size: -; J gene: TRBJ1-6; D gene: -; CDR3 protein: CASSLYPATGGNSPLHF; CDR3 DNA: TGTGCCAGCAGTTTATACCCCGCGACAGGTGGGAATTCACCCCTCCACTTT
V gene: TRBV9; clone size: -; J gene: TRBJ2-1; D gene: TRBD2; CDR3 protein: CASSDWTSGISEQFF; CDR3 DNA: TGTGCCAGCAGCGATTGGACTAGCGGGATCTCTGAGCAGTTCTTC
V gene: TRBV10-3; clone size: few; J gene: TRBJ2-7; D gene: -; CDR3 protein: CAISDRSHEQYF; CDR3 DNA: TGTGCCATCAGTGACCGAAGCCACGAGCAGTACTTC
V gene: TRBV6-5; clone size: -; J gene: TRBJ2-1; D gene: -; CDR3 protein: CASSPRSNSYNEQFF; CDR3 DNA: TGTGCCAGCAGTCCGCGGTCGAACTCCTACAATGAGCAGTTCTTC
V gene: TRBV18; clone size: -; J gene: TRBJ1-1; D gene: -; CDR3 protein: CASSLTRNTEAFF; CDR3 DNA: TGTGCCAGCTCCCTCACACGGAACACTGAAGCTTTCTTT
V gene: TRBV12-5; clone size: -; J gene: TRBJ2-1; D gene: -; CDR3 protein: CASGLLRGATPDNEQFF; CDR3 DNA: TGTGCTAGTGGTTTGCTCAGGGGGGCGACCCCCGACAATGAGCAGTTCTTC
V gene: TRBV24-1; clone size: -; J gene: TRBJ2-3; D gene: -; CDR3 protein: CATTAGNTDTQYF; CDR3 DNA: TGTGCCACCACGGCAGGGAACACAGATACGCAGTATTTT
V gene: TRBV7-3; clone size: once; J gene: TRBJ2-1; D gene: TRBD2; CDR3 protein: CASSLGERGSPGQFF; CDR3 DNA: TGTGCCAGCAGCTTAGGGGAGCGGGGGTCCCCGGGGCAGTTCTTC
V gene: TRBV5-6; clone size: -; J gene: TRBJ2-5; D gene: -; CDR3 protein: CASSFSLETQYF; CDR3 DNA: TGTGCCAGCAGCTTCTCCCTGGAGACCCAGTACTTC
V gene: TRBV9; clone size: -; J gene: TRBJ1-5; D gene: TRBD1; CDR3 protein: CASSPGTGYSNQPQHF; CDR3 DNA: TGTGCCAGCAGCCCGGGGACAGGGTATAGCAATCAGCCCCAGCATTTT
V gene: TRBV4-1; clone size: few; J gene: TRBJ2-7; D gene: TRBD1; CDR3 protein: CASSQAGTGLDEQYF; CDR3 DNA: TGCGCCAGCAGCCAAGCCGGGACAGGGCTCGACGAGCAGTACTTC
V gene: TRBV19; clone size: -; J gene: TRBJ1-5; D gene: -; CDR3 protein: CASSMDSGSNQPQHF; CDR3 DNA: TGTGCCAGTAGTATGGATTCGGGTAGCAATCAGCCCCAGCATTTT
V gene: TRBV19; clone size: -; J gene: TRBJ2-1; D gene: -; CDR3 protein: CASSPLNGWQFF; CDR3 DNA: TGTGCCAGTAGTCCCCTAAACGGGTGGCAGTTCTTC
V gene: TRBV6-1; clone size: -; J gene: TRBJ2-1; D gene: TRBD2; CDR3 protein: CASSEDKGGSWAYEQFF; CDR3 DNA: TGTGCCAGCAGTGAGGATAAGGGAGGGTCTTGGGCCTATGAGCAGTTCTTC
V gene: TRBV4-3; clone size: few; J gene: TRBJ2-7; D gene: TRBD1; CDR3 protein: CASSQGTGPYEQYF; CDR3 DNA: TGCGCCAGCAGCCAAGGGACAGGCCCCTACGAGCAGTACTTC
V gene: TRBV4-3; clone size: -; J gene: TRBJ1-2; D gene: TRBD1; CDR3 protein: CASSQGTGANYGYTF; CDR3 DNA: TGCGCCAGCAGCCAAGGGACAGGTGCTAACTATGGCTACACCTTC
V gene: TRBV4-2; clone size: once; J gene: TRBJ2-3; D gene: TRBD2; CDR3 protein: CASSPWTSGFTDTQYF; CDR3 DNA: TGTGCCAGCAGCCCCTGGACTAGCGGGTTCACAGATACGCAGTATTTT
V gene: TRBV15; clone size: -; J gene: TRBJ2-2; D gene: -; CDR3 protein: CATSLRSGLDTGELFF; CDR3 DNA: TGTGCCACCAGCCTACGGTCGGGTTTGGACACCGGGGAGCTGTTTTTT
V gene: TRBV6-1; clone size: once; J gene: TRBJ1-1; D gene: TRBD1; CDR3 protein: CASSAYFGQGETEAFF; CDR3 DNA: TGTGCCAGCAGTGCTTACTTTGGACAGGGAGAAACTGAAGCTTTCTTT
V gene: TRBV7-9; clone size: -; J gene: TRBJ2-1; D gene: TRBD2; CDR3 protein: CASSPRSGRVADNEQFF; CDR3 DNA: TGTGCCAGCAGCCCTCGGAGCGGGAGGGTTGCAGACAATGAGCAGTTCTTC
V gene: TRBV23-1; clone size: -; J gene: TRBJ1-2; D gene: -; CDR3 protein: CASSQSSRQSANYGYTF; CDR3 DNA: TGCGCCAGCAGTCAATCCTCGAGACAGAGCGCTAACTATGGCTACACCTTC
V gene: TRBV19; clone size: -; J gene: TRBJ2-1; D gene: TRBD2; CDR3 protein: CASSIGTSGNEQFF; CDR3 DNA: TGTGCCAGTAGTATAGGGACTAGCGGCAATGAGCAGTTCTTC
V gene: TRBV6-2/TRBV6-3; clone size: -; J gene: TRBJ1-1; D gene: -; CDR3 protein: CASSYSAGRTEAFF; CDR3 DNA: TGTGCCAGCAGTTACTCGGCGGGACGGACTGAAGCTTTCTTT
V gene: TRBV5-6; clone size: -; J gene: TRBJ2-6; D gene: TRBD2; CDR3 protein: CASSFTSGGGWRANVLTF; CDR3 DNA: TGTGCCAGCAGCTTTACTAGCGGAGGGGGTTGGAGGGCCAACGTCCTGACTTTC
V gene: TRBV29-1; clone size: -; J gene: TRBJ1-2; D gene: TRBD1; CDR3 protein: CSVEDAAMQGAVTIYGYTF; CDR3 DNA: TGCAGCGTTGAAGATGCCGCTATGCAGGGGGCGGTGACGATCTATGGCTACACCTTC
V gene: TRBV11-2; clone size: -; J gene: TRBJ2-2; D gene: TRBD1; CDR3 protein: CASSLTSQGEGTGELFF; CDR3 DNA: TGTGCCAGCAGCTTAACGAGCCAGGGGGAAGGGACCGGGGAGCTGTTTTTT
V gene: TRBV10-2; clone size: few; J gene: TRBJ2-3; D gene: -; CDR3 protein: CASSESTGRDTQYF; CDR3 DNA: TGCGCCAGCAGTGAGTCGACGGGTCGAGATACGCAGTATTTT
V gene: TRBV28; clone size: -; J gene: TRBJ1-1; D gene: -; CDR3 protein: CASSLGRQENTEAFF; CDR3 DNA: TGTGCCAGCAGTTTGGGCCGGCAGGAGAACACTGAAGCTTTCTTT
V gene: TRBV3-1/TRBV3-2; clone size: -; J gene: TRBJ2-1; D gene: TRBD2; CDR3 protein: CASSQVAGTRTNEQFF; CDR3 DNA: TGTGCCAGCAGCCAAGTCGCCGGGACTAGAACCAATGAGCAGTTCTTC
V gene: TRBV10-1; clone size: -; J gene: TRBJ1-2; D gene: -; CDR3 protein: CASSEQVGYGYTF; CDR3 DNA: TGCGCCAGCAGTGAGCAGGTCGGCTATGGCTACACCTTC
V gene: TRBV28; clone size: -; J gene: TRBJ2-5; D gene: TRBD2; CDR3 protein: CASKPSGSQETQYF; CDR3 DNA: TGTGCCAGCAAACCTAGCGGGAGTCAAGAGACCCAGTACTTC
V gene: TRBV15; clone size: few; J gene: TRBJ1-1; D gene: -; CDR3 protein: CATSREPGGLNTEAFF; CDR3 DNA: TGTGCCACCAGCAGAGAACCCGGGGGACTGAACACTGAAGCTTTCTTT
V gene: TRBV19; clone size: -; J gene: TRBJ2-7; D gene: TRBD2; CDR3 protein: CASSGLGVYEQYF; CDR3 DNA: TGTGCCAGTTCTGGACTAGGAGTCTACGAGCAGTACTTC
V gene: TRBV28; clone size: -; J gene: TRBJ1-1; D gene: TRBD1; CDR3 protein: CASSRQGQGRPQAFF; CDR3 DNA: TGTGCCAGCAGTCGCCAGGGACAGGGGAGGCCCCAAGCTTTCTTT
V gene: TRBV18; clone size: -; J gene: TRBJ2-2; D gene: TRBD2; CDR3 protein: CASSPPGLAGVNTGELFF; CDR3 DNA: TGTGCCAGCTCACCACCGGGACTAGCGGGGGTGAACACCGGGGAGCTGTTTTTT
V gene: TRBV12-3/TRBV12-4; clone size: -; J gene: TRBJ2-1; D gene: -; CDR3 protein: CASSPSQRNEQFF; CDR3 DNA: TGTGCCAGCAGTCCAAGTCAACGGAATGAGCAGTTCTTC
V gene: TRBV25-1; clone size: -; J gene: TRBJ2-4; D gene: TRBD1; CDR3 protein: CASSARQGELAKNIQYF; CDR3 DNA: TGTGCCAGCAGTGCCCGACAGGGGGAACTAGCCAAAAACATTCAGTACTTC
V gene: TRBV5-6; clone size: -; J gene: TRBJ2-7; D gene: TRBD1; CDR3 protein: CASSQFRQGPYEQYF; CDR3 DNA: TGTGCCAGCAGCCAGTTCAGACAGGGGCCCTACGAGCAGTACTTC
V gene: TRBV14; clone size: -; J gene: TRBJ1-3; D gene: TRBD1; CDR3 protein: CASSQHSLSGQKNTIYF; CDR3 DNA: TGTGCCAGCAGCCAACACTCACTATCGGGACAGAAAAACACCATATATTTT
V gene: TRBV28; clone size: -; J gene: TRBJ2-5; D gene: -; CDR3 protein: CASSLPRETQYF; CDR3 DNA: TGTGCCAGCAGTCTACCCCGAGAGACCCAGTACTTC
V gene: TRBV5-4; clone size: many; J gene: TRBJ1-1; D gene: TRBD1; CDR3 protein: CASSMTTGWNTEAFF; CDR3 DNA: TGTGCCAGCAGCATGACGACAGGGTGGAACACTGAAGCTTTCTTT
V gene: TRBV19; clone size: many; J gene: TRBJ2-5; D gene: TRBD1; CDR3 protein: CASRAGTGGETQYF; CDR3 DNA: TGTGCCAGTAGAGCCGGGACAGGAGGGGAGACCCAGTACTTC
V gene: TRBV7-7; clone size: -; J gene: TRBJ2-5; D gene: -; CDR3 protein: CASSLGGQGQETQYF; CDR3 DNA: TGTGCCAGCAGCTTAGGAGGTCAGGGCCAAGAGACCCAGTACTTC
V gene: TRBV1; clone size: -; J gene: TRBJ2-1; D gene: -; CDR3 protein: CTSSQVGRDGRAYNEQFF; CDR3 DNA: TGCACCAGCAGCCAAGTCGGAAGGGACGGGAGGGCCTACAATGAGCAGTTCTTC
V gene: TRBV5-1; clone size: -; J gene: TRBJ2-1; D gene: -; CDR3 protein: CASSLVNNEQFF; CDR3 DNA: TGCGCCAGCAGCTTGGTTAACAATGAGCAGTTCTTC
V gene: TRBV23-1; clone size: -; J gene: TRBJ2-2; D gene: TRBD1; CDR3 protein: CASSQTQGAETGELFF; CDR3 DNA: TGCGCCAGCAGTCAAACCCAGGGGGCGGAGACCGGGGAGCTGTTTTTT
V gene: TRBV29-1; clone size: few; J gene: TRBJ2-7; D gene: -; CDR3 protein: CSVLGLEQYF; CDR3 DNA: TGCAGCGTTCTGGGACTCGAGCAGTACTTC
V gene: TRBV27; clone size: -; J gene: TRBJ1-3; D gene: TRBD1; CDR3 protein: CASRSGQGTNGNTIYF; CDR3 DNA: TGTGCCAGCAGATCAGGACAGGGAACAAATGGAAACACCATATATTTT
V gene: TRBV24-1; clone size: -; J gene: TRBJ2-5; D gene: TRBD2; CDR3 protein: CATSDPGLAGVQTQYF; CDR3 DNA: TGTGCCACCAGTGATCCGGGACTAGCGGGAGTGCAGACCCAGTACTTC
V gene: TRBV25-1; clone size: -; J gene: TRBJ2-1; D gene: -; CDR3 protein: CASSNSGLYNEQFF; CDR3 DNA: TGTGCCAGCAGTAACTCAGGACTGTACAATGAGCAGTTCTTC
V gene: TRBV27; clone size: few; J gene: TRBJ2-7; D gene: -; CDR3 protein: CASSLAGFNEQYF; CDR3 DNA: TGTGCCAGCAGTTTAGCCGGGTTCAACGAGCAGTACTTC
V gene: TRBV7-3; clone size: -; J gene: TRBJ2-2; D gene: -; CDR3 protein: CASSLSGNTGELFF; CDR3 DNA: TGTGCCAGCAGCTTAAGCGGGAACACCGGGGAGCTGTTTTTT
V gene: TRBV19; clone size: -; J gene: TRBJ2-7; D gene: TRBD1; CDR3 protein: CASSRSGTGGYEQYF; CDR3 DNA: TGTGCCAGTAGTCGTTCCGGGACAGGAGGCTACGAGCAGTACTTC
V gene: TRBV20-1; clone size: -; J gene: TRBJ1-2; D gene: TRBD1; CDR3 protein: CSARGQGGGYTF; CDR3 DNA: TGCAGTGCTCGTGGACAGGGAGGTGGCTACACCTTC
V gene: TRBV5-5; clone size: -; J gene: TRBJ2-5; D gene: -; CDR3 protein: CASSPGTTQETQYF; CDR3 DNA: TGTGCCAGCAGCCCCGGGACAACCCAAGAGACCCAGTACTTC
V gene: TRBV7-9; clone size: -; J gene: TRBJ2-1; D gene: TRBD2; CDR3 protein: CANEGGTSGRSSHNEQFF; CDR3 DNA: TGTGCCAATGAAGGGGGGACTAGCGGGAGGTCAAGCCACAATGAGCAGTTCTTC